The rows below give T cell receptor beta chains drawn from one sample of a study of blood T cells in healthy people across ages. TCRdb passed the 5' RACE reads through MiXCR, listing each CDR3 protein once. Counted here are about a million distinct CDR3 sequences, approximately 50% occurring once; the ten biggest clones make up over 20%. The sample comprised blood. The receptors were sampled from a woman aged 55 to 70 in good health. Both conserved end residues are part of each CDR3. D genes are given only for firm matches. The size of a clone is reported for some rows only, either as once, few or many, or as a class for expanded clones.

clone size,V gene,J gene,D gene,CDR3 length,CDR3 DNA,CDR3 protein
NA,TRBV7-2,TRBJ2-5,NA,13,TGTGCCAGCAGCGACACTAAGGGGGAGACCCAGTACTTC,CASSDTKGETQYF
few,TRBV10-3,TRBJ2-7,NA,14,TGTGCCATCAGTGTCGCCCTTAACATCAACGAGCAGTACTTC,CAISVALNINEQYF
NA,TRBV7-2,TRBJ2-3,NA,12,TGTGCCAGCACCCAGGACACAGATACGCAGTATTTT,CASTQDTDTQYF
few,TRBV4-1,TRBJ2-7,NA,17,TGCGCCAGCAGCCAACTCGTTGGGGAGACCTTCTCCTACGAGCAGTACTTC,CASSQLVGETFSYEQYF
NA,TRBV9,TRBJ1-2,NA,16,TGTGCCAGCAGCGGGGGACATTTCCCCTATTTCTCTGGCTACACCTTC,CASSGGHFPYFSGYTF
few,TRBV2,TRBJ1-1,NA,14,TGTGCCAGCAGAGGCCCACGACAGGTTCTACGAGCTTTCTTT,CASRGPRQVLRAFF
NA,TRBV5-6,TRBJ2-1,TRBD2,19,TGTGCCAGCAGCTTGGATCCTAGCGGGTACGGGCCCCTATACAATGAGCAGTTCTTC,CASSLDPSGYGPLYNEQFF
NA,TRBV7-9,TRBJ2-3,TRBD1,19,TGTGCCAGCAGCTCCCAGACAGGGGACCAACACCCGCTCACAGATACGCAGTATTTT,CASSSQTGDQHPLTDTQYF
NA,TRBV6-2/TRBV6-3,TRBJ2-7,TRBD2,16,TGTGCCAGCACCGATTCCCAGGGAGGGCCTTCCTACGAGCAGTACTTC,CASTDSQGGPSYEQYF
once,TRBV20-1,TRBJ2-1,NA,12,TGCAGTACAACCAGGTTTAGGAATGAGCAGTTCTTC,CSTTRFRNEQFF
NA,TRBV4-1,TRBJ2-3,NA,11,TGCGCCAGCAGCCAAAGTCGTTCGCAGTATTTT,CASSQSRSQYF
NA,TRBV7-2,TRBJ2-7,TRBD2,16,TGTGCCAGCAGACATGGGCGTTTGCGGGAGGTCTACGAGCAGTACTTC,CASRHGRLREVYEQYF
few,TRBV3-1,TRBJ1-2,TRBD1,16,TGTGCCAGCAGCCAGGGCCCTACGACAGGGAACTATGGCTACACCTTC,CASSQGPTTGNYGYTF
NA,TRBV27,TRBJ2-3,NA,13,TGTGCCAGCAAAGACGGACTCAAAGATACGCAGTATTTT,CASKDGLKDTQYF
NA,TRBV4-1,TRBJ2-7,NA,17,TGCGCCAGCAGCCAAAAAGACGCCGTAGGGGCGCCCTACGAGCAGTACTTC,CASSQKDAVGAPYEQYF
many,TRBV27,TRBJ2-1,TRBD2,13,TGTGCCAGCAGCTCTACTAGCGAGGGTGAGCAGTTCTTC,CASSSTSEGEQFF
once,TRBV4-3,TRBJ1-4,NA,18,TGCGCCAGCAGCCAAGATTTGGACAGACATGCAACTAATGAAAAACTGTTTTTT,CASSQDLDRHATNEKLFF
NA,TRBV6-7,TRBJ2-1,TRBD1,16,TGTGCCACCTCCGGCGGTACCGGGACAGGGTGCATTGAGCAGTTCTTC,CATSGGTGTGCIEQFF
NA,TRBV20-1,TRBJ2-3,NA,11,TGCAGTGCCCCAGCATCCGATACGCAGTATTTT,CSAPASDTQYF
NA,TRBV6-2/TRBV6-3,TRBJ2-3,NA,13,TGTGCCAGCAGTTACCAGAACTGGGATACGCAGTATTTT,CASSYQNWDTQYF
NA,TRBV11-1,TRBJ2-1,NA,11,TGTGCCAGCAGAAAAACAGACGAGCAGTTCTTC,CASRKTDEQFF
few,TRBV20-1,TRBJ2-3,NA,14,TGCAGTGCCCCCTCCAGACCTAGCACAGATACGCAGTATTTT,CSAPSRPSTDTQYF
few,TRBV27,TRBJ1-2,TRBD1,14,TGTGCCAGCAGTTTATCGGGGACAGACTATGGCTACACCTTC,CASSLSGTDYGYTF
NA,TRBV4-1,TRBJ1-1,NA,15,TGCGCCAGCAGCAAAGGTAGGGGGATGAACACTGAAGCTTTCTTT,CASSKGRGMNTEAFF
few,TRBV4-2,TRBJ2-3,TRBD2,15,TGTGCCAGCAGCCGACTGTTGCGGGAGATAGATACGCAGTATTTT,CASSRLLREIDTQYF
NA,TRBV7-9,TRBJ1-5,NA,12,TGTGCCAGCAGAGGTCGGGGCGGGCCCCAGCATTTT,CASRGRGGPQHF
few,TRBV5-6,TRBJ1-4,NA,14,TGTGCCAGCAGCCCCAGGGCGGGTAATGAAAAACTGTTTTTT,CASSPRAGNEKLFF
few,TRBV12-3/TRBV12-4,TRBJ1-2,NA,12,TGTGCCAGCAGTTTCTTTCTGGAGGGCTACACCTTC,CASSFFLEGYTF
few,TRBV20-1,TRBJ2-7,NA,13,TGCAGCGCTTTCCGTCCAAGCTCCTACGAGCAGTACTTC,CSAFRPSSYEQYF
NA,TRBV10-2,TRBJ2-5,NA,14,TGCGCCAGCTTGGGGCCGACGGGGGAAGAGACCCAGTACTTC,CASLGPTGEETQYF
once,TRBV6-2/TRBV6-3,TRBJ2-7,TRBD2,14,TGTGCCAGCCAAACGGGGGGGAAAACCTACGAGCAGTACTTC,CASQTGGKTYEQYF
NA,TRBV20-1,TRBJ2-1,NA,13,TGCAGTGCTAGCCCAGGGCGAACAAATGAGCAGTTCTTC,CSASPGRTNEQFF
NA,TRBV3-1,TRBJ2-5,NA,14,TGTACCAGCAGCCAAGATTGGCTAGCGAGGGAGCAGTACTTC,CTSSQDWLAREQYF
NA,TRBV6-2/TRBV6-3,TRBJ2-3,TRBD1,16,TGTGCCAGCAGTTACGTGGGACAGGGACTCACAGATACGCAGTATTTT,CASSYVGQGLTDTQYF
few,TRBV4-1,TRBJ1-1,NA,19,TGCGCCAGCAGCCAAGTTCCTCTTTTACCAACGCTTTTGAACACTGAAGCTTTCTTT,CASSQVPLLPTLLNTEAFF
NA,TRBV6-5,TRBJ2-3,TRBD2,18,TGTGCCAGCAGTGACTCATACTTAGCGGGAATTAGCGCAGATACGCAGTATTTT,CASSDSYLAGISADTQYF
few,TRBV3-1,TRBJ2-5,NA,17,TGTGCCAGCAGCCAAGATCTGGTCCAGTCGTACCAAGAGACCCAGTACTTC,CASSQDLVQSYQETQYF
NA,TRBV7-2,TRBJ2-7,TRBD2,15,TGTGCCAGCAGCCGGACTAGCCTAAGCTCCTACGAGCAGTACTTC,CASSRTSLSSYEQYF
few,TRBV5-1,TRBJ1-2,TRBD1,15,TGCGCCAGCAGCATCTCCGGACAGGGGGCGGTTGGCTACACCTTC,CASSISGQGAVGYTF
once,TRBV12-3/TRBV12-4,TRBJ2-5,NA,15,TGTGCCAGCAGTTTAGGTGTACGTACGATGGAGACCCAGTACTTC,CASSLGVRTMETQYF
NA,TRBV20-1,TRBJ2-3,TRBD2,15,TGCAGCCTACTCAAGGGACTAGCGGGCACAGATACGCAGTATTTT,CSLLKGLAGTDTQYF
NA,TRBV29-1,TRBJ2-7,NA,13,TGCAGCGTTGAAGGGCAGGGTATGGGGGAGCAGTACTTC,CSVEGQGMGEQYF
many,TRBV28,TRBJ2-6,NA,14,TGTGCCAGCAGTTTTAGCTCTGGGGCCAACGTCCTGACTTTC,CASSFSSGANVLTF
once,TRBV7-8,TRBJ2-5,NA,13,TGTGCCAGCAGCATCGGACAGTGGGAGACCCAGTACTTC,CASSIGQWETQYF
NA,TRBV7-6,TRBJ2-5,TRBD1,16,TGTGCCAGCAGCTCCAGAGACAGGGGATCGCGGGAGACCCAGTACTTC,CASSSRDRGSRETQYF
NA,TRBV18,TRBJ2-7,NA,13,TGTGCCAGCTCACCGGGGGCTCGAAGCGAGCAGTACTTC,CASSPGARSEQYF
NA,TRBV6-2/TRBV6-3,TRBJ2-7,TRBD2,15,TGTGCCAGCGGAGCTAGCGGGAGCGGCGACAATGAGCAGTACTTC,CASGASGSGDNEQYF